A selection of T cell receptor beta chains follows, all from one sample in a study of early T cells in non-severe SARS-CoV-2 infection. MiXCR, run by TCRdb on the 5' RACE reads, gives a single entry per CDR3 protein. This sample yields tens of thousands of distinct CDR3 sequences, of which 13% to 15% are seen a single time; 3% to 4.5% belongs to the top ten. The sample was whole blood, taken at baseline. Every receptor here comes from an adult who was a healthcare worker with PCR-confirmed SARS-CoV-2 infection or an uninfected control (not recorded which). CDR3s include the opening cysteine and the closing phenylalanine or tryptophan.

V | CDR3
TRBV6-5 | CASSYDSGFKKYF
TRBV27 | CASGRGSSVFGELFF
TRBV28 | CASSQGGASGANVLTF
TRBV18 | CASSPGQDEAFF
TRBV28 | CASTSGQNYNEKLFF
TRBV19 | CASSMGSRAVEAFF
TRBV2 | CASSDSSSTDTQYF
TRBV5-1 | CASSQTSGSSEQYF
TRBV20-1 | CSASGSDTQYF
TRBV5-1 | CASSLGLGANVLTF
TRBV13 | CASRINGDTSTDTQYF
TRBV21-1 | CASTRPFPSYEQYF
TRBV24-1 | CATSDSGSRAYEQYF
TRBV3-1 | CASSQDLGGLNTEAFF
TRBV2 | CASSEWADTGELFF
TRBV3-1 | CASSQGVGATYSYNEQFF
TRBV5-1 | CASSLFEGTDTQYF
TRBV27 | CASSSFGTSGTSGNTGELFF
TRBV29-1 | CSVGSSQFTGELFF
TRBV7-9 | CASSSGGTEPYEQYF
TRBV11-2 | CASSRRGGPRVSGANVLTF
TRBV3-1 | CASSRQGLAYEQYF